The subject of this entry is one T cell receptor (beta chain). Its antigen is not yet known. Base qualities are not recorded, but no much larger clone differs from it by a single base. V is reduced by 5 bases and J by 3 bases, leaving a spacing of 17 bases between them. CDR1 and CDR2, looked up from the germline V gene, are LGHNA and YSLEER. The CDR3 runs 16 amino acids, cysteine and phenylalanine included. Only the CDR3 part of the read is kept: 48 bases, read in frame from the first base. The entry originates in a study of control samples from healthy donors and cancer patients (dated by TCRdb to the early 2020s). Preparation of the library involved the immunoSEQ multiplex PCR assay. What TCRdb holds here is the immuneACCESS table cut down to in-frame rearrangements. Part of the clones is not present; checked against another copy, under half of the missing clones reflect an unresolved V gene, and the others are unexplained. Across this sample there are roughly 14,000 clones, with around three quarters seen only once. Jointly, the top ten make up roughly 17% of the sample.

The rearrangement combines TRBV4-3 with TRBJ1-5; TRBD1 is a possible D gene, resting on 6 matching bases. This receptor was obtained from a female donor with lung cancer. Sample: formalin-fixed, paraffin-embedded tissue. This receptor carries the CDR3 CASSVWWTVPNQPQHF. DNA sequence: TGCGCCAGCAGCGTTTGGTGGACAGTCCCCAATCAGCCCCAGCATTTT.